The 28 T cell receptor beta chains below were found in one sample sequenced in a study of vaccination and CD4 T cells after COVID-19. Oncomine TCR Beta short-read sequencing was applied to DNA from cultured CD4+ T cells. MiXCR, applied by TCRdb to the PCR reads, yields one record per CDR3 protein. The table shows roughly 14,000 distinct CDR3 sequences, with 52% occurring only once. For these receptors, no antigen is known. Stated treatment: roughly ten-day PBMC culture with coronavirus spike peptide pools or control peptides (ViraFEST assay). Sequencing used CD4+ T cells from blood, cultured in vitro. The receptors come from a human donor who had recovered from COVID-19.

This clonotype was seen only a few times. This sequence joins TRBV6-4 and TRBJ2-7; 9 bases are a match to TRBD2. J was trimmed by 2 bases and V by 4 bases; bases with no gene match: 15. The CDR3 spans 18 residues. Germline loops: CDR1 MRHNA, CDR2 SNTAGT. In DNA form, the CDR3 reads TGTGCCAGCAGTGTCCTAGCGGGACCCCGTACTCTACCCTACGAGCAGTACTTC. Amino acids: CASSVLAGPRTLPYEQYF.

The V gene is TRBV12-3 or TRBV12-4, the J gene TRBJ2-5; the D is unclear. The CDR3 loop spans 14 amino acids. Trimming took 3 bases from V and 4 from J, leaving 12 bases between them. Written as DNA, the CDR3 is TGTGCCAGCAGTTTTGTGGGGTCCTCAGAGACCCAGTACTTC. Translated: CASSFVGSSETQYF.

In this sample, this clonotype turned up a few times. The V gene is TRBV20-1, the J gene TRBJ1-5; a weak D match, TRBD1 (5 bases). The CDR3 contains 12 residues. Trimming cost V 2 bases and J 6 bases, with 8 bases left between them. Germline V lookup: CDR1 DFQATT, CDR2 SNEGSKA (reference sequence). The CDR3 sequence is CSARKGSQPQHF. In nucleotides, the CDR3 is TGCAGTGCTAGAAAGGGGAGTCAGCCCCAGCATTTT.

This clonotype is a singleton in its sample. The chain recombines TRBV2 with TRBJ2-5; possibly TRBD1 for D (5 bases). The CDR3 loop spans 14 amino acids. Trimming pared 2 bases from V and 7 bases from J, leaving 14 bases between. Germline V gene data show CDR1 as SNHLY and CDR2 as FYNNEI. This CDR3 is CASSESTVGWTQYF. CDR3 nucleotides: TGTGCCAGCAGTGAATCGACAGTTGGATGGACCCAGTACTTC.

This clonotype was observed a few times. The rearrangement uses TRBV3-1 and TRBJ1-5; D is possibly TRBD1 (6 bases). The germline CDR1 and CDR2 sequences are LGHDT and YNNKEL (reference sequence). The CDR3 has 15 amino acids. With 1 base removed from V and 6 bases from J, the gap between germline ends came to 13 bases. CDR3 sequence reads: CASSQGRGLSQPQHF. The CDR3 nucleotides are TGTGCCAGCAGCCAAGGCAGGGGCTTGAGTCAGCCCCAGCATTTT.

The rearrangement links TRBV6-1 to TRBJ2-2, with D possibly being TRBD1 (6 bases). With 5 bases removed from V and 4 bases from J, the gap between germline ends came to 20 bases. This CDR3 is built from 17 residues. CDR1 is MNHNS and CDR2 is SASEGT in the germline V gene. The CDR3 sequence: CASSTRRGRGGTGELFF. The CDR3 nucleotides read TGTGCCAGCAGTACCCGAAGAGGCAGGGGCGGCACCGGGGAGCTGTTTTTT.

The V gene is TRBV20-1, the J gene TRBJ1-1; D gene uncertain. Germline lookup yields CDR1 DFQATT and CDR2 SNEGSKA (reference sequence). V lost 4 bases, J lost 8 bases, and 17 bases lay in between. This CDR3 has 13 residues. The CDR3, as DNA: TGCAGTGCTACCCAGGCAGCGGGCAGAGAAGCTTTCTTT. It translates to CSATQAAGREAFF.

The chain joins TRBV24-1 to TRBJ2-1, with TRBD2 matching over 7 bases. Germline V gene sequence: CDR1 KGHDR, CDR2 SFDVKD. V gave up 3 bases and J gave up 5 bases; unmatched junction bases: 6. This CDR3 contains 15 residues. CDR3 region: CATSDAGTTNNEQFF. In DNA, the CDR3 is TGTGCCACCAGTGATGCCGGGACTACGAACAATGAGCAGTTCTTC.

As DNA, the CDR3 is TGTGCCAGCAGCCAAGATCATTTCAGGGAGGTCGGGGAGCTGTTTTTT. This gives the protein CASSQDHFREVGELFF. V gene TRBV4-2 combines with J gene TRBJ2-2; a possible D gene is TRBD2 (6 bases). Trimming cost V 0 bases and J 7 bases, with 15 bases left between them. Germline V lookup: CDR1 LGHNA, CDR2 YNFKEQ. The CDR3 is 16 amino acids.

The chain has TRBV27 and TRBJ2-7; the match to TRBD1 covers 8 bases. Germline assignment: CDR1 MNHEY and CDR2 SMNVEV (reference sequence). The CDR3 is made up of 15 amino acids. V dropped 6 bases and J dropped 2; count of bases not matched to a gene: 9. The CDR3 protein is CASSWAGTGTYEQYF. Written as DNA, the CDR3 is TGTGCCAGCAGCTGGGCCGGGACAGGTACCTACGAGCAGTACTTC.

This chain's CDR3 is CASSPKDDRDGYGYTF. CDR3 nucleotide sequence: TGTGCCAGCAGCCCCAAAGATGACAGGGATGGCTATGGCTACACCTTC. This chain joins TRBV5-5 and TRBJ1-2; TRBD1 matches 7 bases. Germline loops: CDR1 SGHKS, CDR2 YYEKEE (reference sequence). The junction had 13 bases not matched to a gene; V was cut back by 4 bases and J by 4 bases. The CDR3 sequence is 16 residues long.

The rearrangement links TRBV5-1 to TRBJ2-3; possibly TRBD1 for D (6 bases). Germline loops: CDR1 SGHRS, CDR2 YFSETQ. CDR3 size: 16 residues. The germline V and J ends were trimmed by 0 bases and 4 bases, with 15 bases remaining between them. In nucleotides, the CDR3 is TGCGCCAGCAGCTTGGGGGTTACAGGGTCGGCAGATACGCAGTATTTT. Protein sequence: CASSLGVTGSADTQYF.

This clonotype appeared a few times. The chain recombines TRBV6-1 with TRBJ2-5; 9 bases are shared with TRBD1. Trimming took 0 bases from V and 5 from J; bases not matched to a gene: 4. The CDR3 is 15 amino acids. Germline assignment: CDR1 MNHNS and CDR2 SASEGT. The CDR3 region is CASSEADRGWETQYF. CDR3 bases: TGTGCCAGCAGTGAAGCGGACAGGGGCTGGGAGACCCAGTACTTC.

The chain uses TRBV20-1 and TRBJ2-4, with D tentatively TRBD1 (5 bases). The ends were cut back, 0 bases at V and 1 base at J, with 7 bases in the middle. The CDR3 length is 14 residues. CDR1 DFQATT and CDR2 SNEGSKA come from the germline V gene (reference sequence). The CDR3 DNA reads TGCAGTGCTAGAGATCAGGGTGCCAAAAACATTCAGTACTTC. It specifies CSARDQGAKNIQYF.

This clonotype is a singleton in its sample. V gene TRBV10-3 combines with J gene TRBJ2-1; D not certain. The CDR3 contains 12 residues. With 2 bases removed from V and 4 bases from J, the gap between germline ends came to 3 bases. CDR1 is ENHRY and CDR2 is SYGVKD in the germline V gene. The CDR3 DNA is TGTGCCATCAGTGAGGGGTACAATGAGCAGTTCTTC. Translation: CAISEGYNEQFF.

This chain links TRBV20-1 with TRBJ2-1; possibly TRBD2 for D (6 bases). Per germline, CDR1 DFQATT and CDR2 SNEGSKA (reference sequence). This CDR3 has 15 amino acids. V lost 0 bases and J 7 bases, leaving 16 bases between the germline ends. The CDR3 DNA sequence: TGCAGTGCTAGAGACCCCCTCCGGGAGATGAATGAGCAGTTCTTC. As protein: CSARDPLREMNEQFF.

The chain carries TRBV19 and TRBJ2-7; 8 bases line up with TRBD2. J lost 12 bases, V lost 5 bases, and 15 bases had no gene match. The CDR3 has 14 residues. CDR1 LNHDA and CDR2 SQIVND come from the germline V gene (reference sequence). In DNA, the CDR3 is TGTGCCAGTAGTGCCAGCGGGAGAGAACGCGGGGCGTACTTC. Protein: CASSASGRERGAYF.

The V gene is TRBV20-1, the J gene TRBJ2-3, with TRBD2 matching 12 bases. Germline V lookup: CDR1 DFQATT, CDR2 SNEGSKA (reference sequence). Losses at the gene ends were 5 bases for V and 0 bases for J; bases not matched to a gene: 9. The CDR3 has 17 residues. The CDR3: CSADSSGTSGSTDTQYF. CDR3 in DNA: TGCAGTGCTGATTCCTCCGGGACTAGCGGGAGCACAGATACGCAGTATTTT.

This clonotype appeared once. DNA of the CDR3: TGTGCCAGCAGCTGGGGGGGGGAGGGTACGGAGACCCAGTACTTC. Amino acids: CASSWGGEGTETQYF. The chain carries TRBV7-9 and TRBJ2-5; 7 positions match TRBD2. From germline, CDR1 is SEHNR and CDR2 FQNEAQ (reference sequence). The CDR3 consists of 15 residues. Trimming cost V 4 bases and J 5 bases; bases outside gene matches: 10.

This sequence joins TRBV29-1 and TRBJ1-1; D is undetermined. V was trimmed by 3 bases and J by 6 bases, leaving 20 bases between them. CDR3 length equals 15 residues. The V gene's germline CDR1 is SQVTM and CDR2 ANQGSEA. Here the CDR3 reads CSVDLWPPANSEAFF. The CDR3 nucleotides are TGCAGCGTTGATCTCTGGCCCCCCGCGAATTCTGAAGCTTTCTTT.

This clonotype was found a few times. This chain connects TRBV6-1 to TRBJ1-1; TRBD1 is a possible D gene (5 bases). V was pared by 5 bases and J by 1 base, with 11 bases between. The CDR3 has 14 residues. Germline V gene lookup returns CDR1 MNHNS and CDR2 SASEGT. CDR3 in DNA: TGTGCCAGCAGTCCCGGGACGGCGAACACTGAAGCTTTCTTT. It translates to CASSPGTANTEAFF.

CDR3 sequence reads: CSARGLLGDTQYF. CDR3 bases: TGCAGTGCTAGAGGACTTTTAGGAGATACGCAGTATTTT. This chain connects TRBV20-1 to TRBJ2-3, with D unresolved. The V end lost 1 base, the J end lost 5 bases, and 10 bases lay between the germline ends. From germline, CDR1 is DFQATT and CDR2 SNEGSKA (reference sequence). This CDR3 region has 13 residues.

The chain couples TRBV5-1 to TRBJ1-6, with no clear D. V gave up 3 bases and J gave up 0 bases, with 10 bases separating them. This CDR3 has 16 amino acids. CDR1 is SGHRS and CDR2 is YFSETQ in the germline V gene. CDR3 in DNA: TGCGCCAGCAGCTCGGGGATTAGCTCCTATAATTCACCCCTCCACTTT. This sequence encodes CASSSGISSYNSPLHF.

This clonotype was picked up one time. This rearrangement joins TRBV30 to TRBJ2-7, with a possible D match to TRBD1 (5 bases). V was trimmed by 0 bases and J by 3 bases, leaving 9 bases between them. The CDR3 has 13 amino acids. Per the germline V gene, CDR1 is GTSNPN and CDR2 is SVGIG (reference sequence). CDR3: CAWSVIQGYEQYF. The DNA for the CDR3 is TGTGCCTGGAGTGTAATCCAGGGCTACGAGCAGTACTTC.

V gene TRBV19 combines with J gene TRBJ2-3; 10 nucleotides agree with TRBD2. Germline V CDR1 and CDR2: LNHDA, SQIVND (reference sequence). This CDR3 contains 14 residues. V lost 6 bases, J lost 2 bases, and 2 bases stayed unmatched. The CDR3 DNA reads TGTGCCAGTAGCCTAGCGGGAGCCACAGATACGCAGTATTTT. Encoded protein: CASSLAGATDTQYF.

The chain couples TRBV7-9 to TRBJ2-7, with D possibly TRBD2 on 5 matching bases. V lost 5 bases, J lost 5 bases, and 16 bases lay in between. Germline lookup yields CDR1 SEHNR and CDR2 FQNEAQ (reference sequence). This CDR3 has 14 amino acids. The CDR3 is CASSRYEGRNEQYF. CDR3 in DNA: TGTGCCAGCAGCCGGTATGAGGGTCGGAACGAGCAGTACTTC. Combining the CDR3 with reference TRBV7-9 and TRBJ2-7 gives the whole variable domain DTGVSQNPRHKITKRGQNVTFRCDPISEHNRLYWYRQTLGQGPEFLTYFQNEAQLEKSRLLSDRFSAERPKGSFSTLEIQRTEQGDSAMYLCASSRYEGRNEQYFGPGTRLTVT.

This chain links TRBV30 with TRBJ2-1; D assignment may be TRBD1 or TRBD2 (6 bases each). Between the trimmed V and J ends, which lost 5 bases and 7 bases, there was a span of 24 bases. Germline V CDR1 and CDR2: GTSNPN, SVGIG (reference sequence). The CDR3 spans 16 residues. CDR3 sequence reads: CAWGDAPGAFSNEQFF. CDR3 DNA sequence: TGTGCCTGGGGGGACGCACCGGGGGCCTTTTCAAATGAGCAGTTCTTC.

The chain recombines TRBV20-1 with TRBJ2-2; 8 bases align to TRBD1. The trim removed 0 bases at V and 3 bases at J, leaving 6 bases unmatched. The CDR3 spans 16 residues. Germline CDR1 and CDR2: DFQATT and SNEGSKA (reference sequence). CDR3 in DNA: TGCAGTGCTAGAGATGAGGAGACAGGGGACACCGGGGAGCTGTTTTTT. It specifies CSARDEETGDTGELFF.